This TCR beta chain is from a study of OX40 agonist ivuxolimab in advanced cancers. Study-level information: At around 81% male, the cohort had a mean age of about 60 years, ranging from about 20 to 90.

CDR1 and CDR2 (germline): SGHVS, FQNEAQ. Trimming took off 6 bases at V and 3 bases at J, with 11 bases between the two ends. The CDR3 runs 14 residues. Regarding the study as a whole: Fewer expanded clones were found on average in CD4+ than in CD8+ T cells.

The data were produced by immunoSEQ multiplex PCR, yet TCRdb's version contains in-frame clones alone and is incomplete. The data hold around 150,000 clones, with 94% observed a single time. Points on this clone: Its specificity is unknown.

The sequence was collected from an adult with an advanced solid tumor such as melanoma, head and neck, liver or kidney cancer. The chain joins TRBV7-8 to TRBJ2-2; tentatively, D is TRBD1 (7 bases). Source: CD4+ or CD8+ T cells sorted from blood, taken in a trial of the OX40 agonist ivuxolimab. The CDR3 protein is CASRAGQYTGELFF. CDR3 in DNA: TGTGCCAGCAGGGCGGGACAGTACACCGGGGAGCTGTTTTTT.